The 13 T cell receptor beta chains reported below all come from one sample, sequenced in a study of regulatory T cells in long-lasting Graves disease. The time point here: persistent/refractory GD, antithyroid drugs over 5 years with positive TRAb. PBMCs were the source of the RNA used for TCR sequencing. TCR beta libraries were built with iRepertoire HTBI primers and Arm-PCR of CDR3 regions. TCRdb reanalysed the multiplex PCR reads using MiXCR and keeps one entry per CDR3 protein. The data contain around 400,000 distinct CDR3 sequences, about 25% of them singletons. This specimen was peripheral blood mononuclear cells (PBMCs), taken when the disease was refractory, from a patient treated with antithyroid drugs. These receptors were taken from a female donor with Graves disease.

The V gene is TRBV6-1, the J gene TRBJ2-3, with 14 bases identical to TRBD2. Trimming took 5 bases from V and 2 from J; bases not matched to a gene: 9. This CDR3 has 18 residues. CDR1 MNHNS and CDR2 SASEGT come from the germline V gene. The CDR3 loop is CASSRGLAGDLNTDTQYF. The CDR3 coding sequence is TGTGCCAGCAGTCGGGGACTAGCGGGAGACCTAAACACAGATACGCAGTATTTT.

This clonotype was recorded a few times. The gene calls are TRBV7-2 and TRBJ2-2; D remains ambiguous. CDR3 length equals 16 residues. Germline values: CDR1 SGHTA, CDR2 FQGNSA. Trimming left V 3 bases short and J 5 bases short, with 16 bases between. The DNA of the CDR3 is TGTGCCAGCAGCTTTAGTCAGTTATCGGGTACCGGGGAGCTGTTTTTT. It codes for CASSFSQLSGTGELFF.

This clonotype was detected ten times or more. The V and J genes are TRBV28 and TRBJ1-3; no reliable D call. The V gene's germline CDR1 is MDHEN and CDR2 SYDVKM. CDR3 length equals 14 residues. V lost 7 bases to trimming and J lost 3 bases, with 13 bases between them. The CDR3 is CASTPSHGGNTIYF. Written as DNA, the CDR3 is TGTGCCAGCACCCCGAGTCACGGTGGAAACACCATATATTTT.

The rearrangement links TRBV7-3 to TRBJ2-5; 7 bases fit TRBD2. The V gene's germline CDR1 is SGHTA and CDR2 FQGTGA. CDR3 size: 14 residues. Unmatched junction bases numbered 5, after V lost 5 bases and J lost 2 bases. CDR3 residues: CASSPDGGQETQYF. The CDR3 coding sequence is TGTGCCAGCAGCCCGGACGGGGGGCAAGAGACCCAGTACTTC.

The rearrangement links TRBV11-2 to TRBJ2-7; no definite D call. The CDR3 contains 12 residues. Germline values: CDR1 SGHAT, CDR2 FQNNGV. Trimming cost V 0 bases and J 3 bases, with 3 bases left between them. The CDR3 loop reads CASSLDHYEQYF. The CDR3 nucleotides are TGTGCCAGCAGCTTAGACCACTACGAGCAGTACTTC.

This clonotype was seen ten or more times. V and J are TRBV28 and TRBJ2-4; 10 positions agree with TRBD1. CDR3 length equals 15 residues. V was clipped by 5 bases and J by 0 bases; unmatched bases: 1. Germline loops: CDR1 MDHEN, CDR2 SYDVKM. The CDR3 loop reads CASSGDRGAKNIQYF. The CDR3 DNA sequence: TGTGCCAGCAGTGGGGACAGGGGAGCCAAAAACATTCAGTACTTC.

The chain carries TRBV2 and TRBJ2-1; 12 bases are a match to TRBD2. Germline values: CDR1 SNHLY, CDR2 FYNNEI. This CDR3 is 16 amino acids long. With 6 bases clipped from V and 8 bases from J, the junction kept 11 bases outside the gene matches. The CDR3 here is CASRATSGSGADEQFF. For the CDR3, the DNA is TGTGCCAGCAGGGCGACTAGCGGGAGTGGCGCGGATGAGCAGTTCTTC.

The chain carries TRBV7-3 and TRBJ2-5; 15 bases line up with TRBD2. V was pared by 7 bases and J by 1 base, with 13 bases of the junction left unmatched. This CDR3 is 19 amino acids long. Germline lookup yields CDR1 SGHTA and CDR2 FQGTGA. The CDR3 protein is CASTRTSGRAVFLQETQYF. As DNA, the CDR3 is TGTGCCAGCACCCGGACTAGCGGGAGGGCCGTATTTCTCCAAGAGACCCAGTACTTC.

This clonotype has ten or more counts. The chain uses TRBV28 and TRBJ2-7, with D possibly TRBD1 on 6 matching bases. The germline CDR1 and CDR2 sequences are MDHEN and SYDVKM. This CDR3 spans 14 amino acids. The ends were cut back, 4 bases at V and 3 bases at J, with 13 bases in the middle. In nucleotides, the CDR3 is TGTGCCAGCAGTTCACAGGGTTCCTACTACGAGCAGTACTTC. Translation: CASSSQGSYYEQYF.

This clonotype was detected ten times or more. This rearrangement joins TRBV6-5 to TRBJ1-2, with D possibly matching TRBD1 (5 bases). The CDR3 extends over 15 amino acids. Per germline, CDR1 MNHEY and CDR2 SVGAGI. V lost 0 bases, J lost 2 bases, and 10 bases lay in between. As DNA, the CDR3 is TGTGCCAGCAGTTACTCGACCGCAGGGAACTATGGCTACACCTTC. Translation gives CASSYSTAGNYGYTF.

The chain is built from TRBV20-1 and TRBJ2-2; 15 bases match TRBD2. The V gene end was trimmed by 6 bases and the J gene end by 3 bases; junction bases not matched to a gene: 5. CDR1 is DFQATT and CDR2 is SNEGSKA in the germline V gene (reference sequence). The CDR3 runs 16 residues. CDR3 DNA sequence: TGCAGTGCCGGGACTAGCGGGAGGTGGGACACCGGGGAGCTGTTTTTT. This gives the protein CSAGTSGRWDTGELFF.

This clonotype has a count of ten or more. This rearrangement joins TRBV20-1 to TRBJ2-7, with D possibly TRBD2 on 6 matching bases. V lost 4 bases and J lost 2, with 9 bases in between. The germline CDR1 and CDR2 sequences are DFQATT and SNEGSKA (reference sequence). The CDR3 extends over 12 amino acids. In nucleotides, the CDR3 is TGCAGTGCTATCGGGGGTACCTACGAGCAGTACTTC. This encodes CSAIGGTYEQYF.

In DNA, the CDR3 is TGTGCCAGCAGCTTGCTAAGCGGTAGCGGGGAGCTGTTTTTT. Translating gives CASSLLSGSGELFF. The gene calls are TRBV11-2 and TRBJ2-2, with a tentative D call TRBD2 (5 bases). The CDR3 has 14 residues. Germline V lookup: CDR1 SGHAT, CDR2 FQNNGV. Between the trimmed V and J ends, which lost 3 bases and 7 bases, there was a span of 12 bases.